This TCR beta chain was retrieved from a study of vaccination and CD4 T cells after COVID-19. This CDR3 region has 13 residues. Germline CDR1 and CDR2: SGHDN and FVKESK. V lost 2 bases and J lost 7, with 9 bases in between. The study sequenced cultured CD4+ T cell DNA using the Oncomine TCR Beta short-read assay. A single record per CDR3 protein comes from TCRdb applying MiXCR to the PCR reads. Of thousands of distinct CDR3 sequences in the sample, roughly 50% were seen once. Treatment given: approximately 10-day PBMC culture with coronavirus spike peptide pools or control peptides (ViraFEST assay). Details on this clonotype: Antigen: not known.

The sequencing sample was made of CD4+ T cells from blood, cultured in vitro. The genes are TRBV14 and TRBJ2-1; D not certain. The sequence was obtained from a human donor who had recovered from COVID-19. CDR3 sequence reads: CASSQSLGNEQFF. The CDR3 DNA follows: TGTGCCAGCAGCCAAAGTTTGGGGAATGAGCAGTTCTTC.